This TCR beta chain was obtained from a study of blood T cell repertoires in COVID-19. The protocol was immunoSEQ multiplex PCR, while the TCRdb copy is restricted to in-frame clones and leaves out a portion. The sample consists of some 150,000 clones, roughly 80% of them appearing once. Trimming stripped 0 bases from V and 7 bases from J, with 12 bases between. This CDR3 spans 14 amino acids. CDR1 and CDR2 (germline): LGHDT, YNNKEL (reference sequence). The rearrangement joins TRBV3-1 (or the pseudogene TRBV3-2) to TRBJ1-2; TRBD1 might be the D (5 bases). The sequencing sample was made of PBMCs or T cells enriched from blood (not recorded which). This TCR was recovered from a woman aged 50 to 65 who had recovered from COVID-19. The CDR3 nucleotides read TGTGCCAGCAGCCAAGATGTGGGGGGAGGTGGCTACACCTTC. Protein product: CASSQDVGGGGYTF.